This TCR beta chain is drawn from a study of beta chain features in type 1 diabetes (dated by TCRdb to 2016 to 2019). Background on the whole study: No differences in mean age, gender distribution, total cell number or subset yield were found between patients and healthy donors. A total of about 100,000,000 sorted cells were examined across all samples, and RNA yield correlated strongly with the number of cells per subset. The study compared TCRB repertoires of sorted circulating CD4+ T cell subsets between recently diagnosed type 1 diabetes patients and matched healthy donors. Regulatory and stem cell-like memory subsets were obtained from only 8 patients and roughly eight healthy donors, while naive and central memory subsets were obtained from all 28 donors.

CDR1 and CDR2, per the germline V gene, are LGHNA and YSLEER. The CDR3 runs 13 residues from the cysteine to the phenylalanine. Kept here is only the CDR3 DNA, which spans 39 bases and is read in frame from base 1. V loses 0 bases of germline sequence and J loses 4 bases, and the interval between the two ends is 6 bases. The study at large found these results: Naive, central memory and regulatory TCRB repertoires appeared more similar among patients than among healthy donors. Because small numbers of individuals were included in the HLA sub-analyses, any influence of HLA type on TCRB rearrangement was left unresolved. PCR might favor shorter templates, but patient and control samples were amplified and corrected together, so any skew would affect both groups equally. Patients with type 1 diabetes made fewer insertions and deleted more nucleotides at VDJ recombination sites, implying thymic rearrangement abnormalities. Type 1 diabetes patients showed a moderate but significant shortening of TCRB CDR3 length in all four CD4+ subsets. Because cDNA was sequenced instead of genomic DNA, highly expressing activated cells could be over-represented, though the groups showed no difference in activation or CD3 levels.

A single peripheral blood draw of around 120 mL on average was collected from each donor into heparinised tubes. A BD FACSAria II was used to sort naive, central memory, regulatory and stem cell-like memory CD4+ T cells with a panel that included CD45RO, CCR7, CD25, CD127, CD95 and CD27. Every sorted population had a purity above 95%. Right away, PBMCs were isolated by Lymphoprep density gradient centrifugation and were stained directly, with no culture step. So that batch effects would be minimized, each experiment stained and sorted samples in pairs, pairing one healthy donor with one patient. This clone was observed a handful of times. What antigen it recognizes has not been identified. No base quality values were provided; no much bigger clone lies one nucleotide off. The entire amount of isolated RNA was reverse transcribed using the High Capacity cDNA Reverse Transcription Kit, so the sequenced TCRB transcripts were expressed ones. Deep immunoSEQ sequencing was applied to naive, central memory and regulatory T cell samples, giving an average of approximately 4 million total reads per sample. Sorted cells were lysed in RLT buffer, and RNA was extracted using DNase-treated RNeasy Micro or Mini kits according to cell number. Each cell subset was processed separately to prevent cross-contamination, with patient and healthy donor samples processed together. The immunoSEQ multiplex PCR was used to amplify TCRB sequences from cDNA, yielding 87-bp fragments that span the CDR3 region. Sequencing of the amplicons was performed on the Illumina HiSeq platform. The paper's processing steps were these. PCR bias was corrected computationally using synthetic template baselines, and reads within Hamming distance 2 were collapsed, with unmergeable singletons discarded. Reads were aligned against IMGT to assign V, D and J genes, CDR3 length and insertions or deletions at six rearrangement sites. Within each subset, clonotype counts were normalized to the number of sorted cells before true diversity and Gini coefficients were calculated with the tcR R package. The overlap coefficient, calculated on TCRB nucleotide sequences, was used to measure repertoire sharing. Out-of-frame TCRB sequences from naive cells were analyzed as a proxy for the pre-selection repertoire. TCRdb's version of the immuneACCESS table is confined to in-frame rearrangements and falls short of the full clone set. An unresolved V gene accounts for under half of the shortfall where checked; the remainder is of unknown origin. V, J and clone size were drawn from that table, and D and trimming were deduced from the DNA. The table for this sample lists about 230,000 clones; under 20% of them were counted only once. Together, the top ten hold approximately 0.086% of the sample.

The receptor chain draws on TRBV4-3 and TRBJ2-5; confidence is insufficient to name the D gene. Sequencing used naive CD4+ T cells from blood. Per the publication, the cell subset or site label means: true naive CD4+ T cells. This receptor was identified in a man aged 30-40 years with type 1 diabetes. The base sequence is TGCGCCAGCAGCCAAGATCCTCGAGAGACCCAGTACTTC. This codes for CASSQDPRETQYF.